The 19 T cell receptor beta chains below were found in one sample sequenced in a study of T cells in Graves' hyperthyroidism and ophthalmopathy. What was amplified from RNA transcripts were TCR beta CDR3 regions. HTBI primers drove first-round RT-PCR of the TCR CDR3. TCRdb recomputed calls from the multiplex PCR reads with MiXCR, one row per CDR3 protein. The sample comprises about 560,000 distinct CDR3 sequences, approximately 15% of which are singletons, and about 17% rests with the top ten. Sequenced input: blood. These receptors originate from a woman between 18 and 30 years old with Graves' hyperthyroidism.

This clonotype showed up just a few times. The J gene is TRBJ1-4, the V gene TRBV20-1; D gene uncertain. Germline V gene lookup returns CDR1 DFQATT and CDR2 SNEGSKA (reference sequence). V lost 4 bases to trimming and J lost 0 bases, with 6 bases between them. The CDR3 covers 13 residues. The CDR3 DNA sequence: TGCAGTGCTAATCGTGCAACTAATGAAAAACTGTTTTTT. Encoded protein: CSANRATNEKLFF.

This clonotype was seen only a few times. This chain joins TRBV5-1 and TRBJ1-1; D remains ambiguous. V lost 0 bases and J lost 2, with 11 bases in between. This CDR3 contains 15 residues. Germline assignment: CDR1 SGHRS and CDR2 YFSETQ. The CDR3 DNA sequence: TGCGCCAGCAGCTTGGTGTCAGGAAGAAACACTGAAGCTTTCTTT. Its translation: CASSLVSGRNTEAFF.

This clonotype was seen ten or more times. J is TRBJ1-1 and V is TRBV27, with a tentative D call TRBD1 (6 bases). V lost 6 bases to trimming and J lost 7 bases, with 15 bases between them. Germline V CDR1 and CDR2: MNHEY, SMNVEV (reference sequence). The CDR3 consists of 13 residues. The CDR3 sequence is CASRRTGRVEAFF. DNA of the CDR3: TGTGCCAGCAGACGTACAGGGAGGGTTGAAGCTTTCTTT.

V gene TRBV6-5 combines with J gene TRBJ1-2, with 7 bases fitting TRBD1. The V segment lost 5 bases and the J segment 5 bases; nucleotides outside the gene matches: 11. The CDR3 is 15 residues long. Germline CDR1 MNHEY, CDR2 SVGAGI. The CDR3 coding sequence is TGTGCCAGCAGTAGAGAGGGACAGCTCAAGTATGGCTACACCTTC. As protein: CASSREGQLKYGYTF.

This clonotype was seen repeatedly, ten times or more. V is TRBV20-1 and J is TRBJ2-5; D could derive from TRBD1 or TRBD2 (5 bases each). Trimming removed 6 bases from V and 1 base from J, with 12 bases in between. CDR1 is DFQATT and CDR2 is SNEGSKA in the germline V gene (reference sequence). The CDR3 consists of 13 residues. The CDR3 sequence: CSATRDLQETQYF. CDR3 nucleotides: TGCAGTGCGACCCGGGACCTCCAAGAGACCCAGTACTTC.

This clonotype appeared a single time. This chain joins TRBV19 and TRBJ2-2; D remains unclear. The length of the CDR3 is 16 residues. CDR1 LNHDA and CDR2 SQIVND come from the germline V gene (reference sequence). The V end lost 2 bases, the J end lost 2 bases, and 12 bases lay between the germline ends. Here the CDR3 DNA reads TGTGCCAGTAGTATACATTTGGGCACTAACACCGGGGAGCTGTTTTTT. This codes for CASSIHLGTNTGELFF.

The J gene is TRBJ2-4, the V gene TRBV28; D may be TRBD1 (5 bases). The germline V gene encodes CDR1 MDHEN and CDR2 SYDVKM. Trimming shortened V by 2 bases and J by 1 base, and 12 bases separated the two germline ends. The CDR3 length is 16 residues. DNA of the CDR3: TGTGCCAGCAGTTTAAGGGGCAGGGTGGCCAAAAACATTCAGTACTTC. This gives the protein CASSLRGRVAKNIQYF.

The V call is TRBV25-1, the J call TRBJ1-2; D is undetermined. Per the germline V gene, CDR1 is MGHDK and CDR2 is SYGVNS. Trimming took off 1 base at V and 7 bases at J, with 7 bases between the two ends. The CDR3 contains 12 residues. This CDR3 is CASSELAGGYTF. Here the CDR3 DNA reads TGTGCCAGCAGTGAATTGGCAGGTGGCTACACCTTC.

This clonotype came up a few times. V gene TRBV27 combines with J gene TRBJ2-7, with no clear D. The CDR3 runs to 14 residues. With 5 bases removed from V and 3 bases from J, the gap between germline ends came to 14 bases. The germline V gene encodes CDR1 MNHEY and CDR2 SMNVEV (reference sequence). CDR3 DNA: TGTGCCAGCAGTGAAACCATTCCCCTCTACGAGCAGTACTTC. Translated: CASSETIPLYEQYF.

This chain connects TRBV18 to TRBJ2-1; TRBD1 matches at 7 bases. The V gene end was trimmed by 8 bases and the J gene end by 8 bases; junction bases not matched to a gene: 9. CDR3 length: 13 residues. CDR1 is KGHSH and CDR2 is LQKENI in the germline V gene. DNA for the CDR3: TGTGCCAGCGACAGGGAACTAGGGGATGAGCAGTTCTTC. Encoded protein: CASDRELGDEQFF.

In regard to this clonotype: The junction shows a germline mismatch at one end, possibly a read error. This rearrangement joins TRBV7-9 to TRBJ2-1, with TRBD2 as a possible D gene (6 bases). The CDR3 extends over 16 amino acids. Germline V gene lookup returns CDR1 SEHNR and CDR2 FQNEAQ (reference sequence). CDR3 residues: CASSLDMAGPYNEQLF. The CDR3 bases are TGTGCCAGCAGCTTAGATATGGCGGGGCCATACAATGAGCAGCTCTTC.

The chain carries TRBV7-9 and TRBJ2-1; 10 nucleotides match TRBD1. Per germline, CDR1 SEHNR and CDR2 FQNEAQ (reference sequence). The CDR3 length is 16 residues. The junction had 1 base not matched to a gene; V was cut back by 0 bases and J by 2 bases. The CDR3 DNA reads as TGTGCCAGCAGCTTAGCCGGGACAGGGGCCTACAATGAGCAGTTCTTC. This sequence encodes CASSLAGTGAYNEQFF.

In its sample, this clonotype was seen many times. This chain uses TRBV7-2 with TRBJ2-7, with D unclear. This CDR3 comprises 14 residues. Germline V gene data show CDR1 as SGHTA and CDR2 as FQGNSA. V lost 0 bases and J 3 bases, leaving 9 bases between the germline ends. CDR3 loop: CASSLASFRYEQYF. The CDR3 DNA is TGTGCCAGCAGCTTAGCCTCATTTCGCTACGAGCAGTACTTC.

J is TRBJ1-1 and V is TRBV20-1, with D maybe TRBD1 (6 bases). Between the trimmed V and J ends, which lost 3 bases and 4 bases, there was a span of 12 bases. In germline, CDR1 is DFQATT, CDR2 SNEGSKA (reference sequence). The CDR3 extends over 13 amino acids. CDR3 DNA sequence: TGCAGTGCTAGTCTTCGGGGGCCCACTGAAGCTTTCTTT. Protein sequence: CSASLRGPTEAFF.

In its sample, this clonotype was seen many times. The chain carries TRBV11-2 and TRBJ2-5, with 11 bases that match TRBD2. The CDR3 loop spans 14 amino acids. Losses at the gene ends were 6 bases for V and 3 bases for J; bases not matched to a gene: 3. From germline, CDR1 is SGHAT and CDR2 FQNNGV. The CDR3 nucleotides are TGTGCCAGCAGGTCGGGACTAGCGGAAGAGACCCAGTACTTC. Protein: CASRSGLAEETQYF.

This clonotype was seen a few times. This chain connects TRBV7-8 to TRBJ2-7, with D possibly being TRBD1 (6 bases). This CDR3 has 15 residues. Trimming took off 3 bases at V and 7 bases at J, with 19 bases between the two ends. Germline values: CDR1 SGHVS, CDR2 FQNEAQ. CDR3 residues: CASSFLVAGADEQYF. The CDR3 nucleotides read TGTGCCAGCAGCTTTTTAGTCGCAGGGGCGGATGAGCAGTACTTC.

The rearrangement uses TRBV13 and TRBJ2-3; D might be TRBD1 (5 bases). Trimming left V 3 bases short and J 2 bases short, with 15 bases between. CDR3 size: 16 residues. The germline V gene encodes CDR1 PRHDT and CDR2 FYEKMQ (reference sequence). This CDR3 reads CASSFSAGMVTDTQYF. As DNA, the CDR3 is TGTGCCAGCAGCTTCTCCGCAGGGATGGTCACAGATACGCAGTATTTT.

There are many counts of this clonotype. V is TRBV7-3 and J is TRBJ2-1; 13 nucleotides match TRBD2. V trimming: 5 bases; J trimming: 7 bases; junction bases outside the gene matches: 5. The CDR3 loop spans 15 amino acids. Germline CDR1 SGHTA, CDR2 FQGTGA. The CDR3 spells CASSAGLAGANEQFF. The CDR3 DNA follows: TGTGCCAGCAGCGCCGGACTAGCGGGGGCTAATGAGCAGTTCTTC.

The V and J genes are TRBV19 and TRBJ1-4; D gene unclear. Germline V gene sequence: CDR1 LNHDA, CDR2 SQIVND (reference sequence). Between the trimmed V and J ends, which lost 5 bases and 7 bases, there was a span of 26 bases. This CDR3 is built from 18 residues. The CDR3 sequence is CASSPLRRTVGLGEKLFF. The CDR3 DNA reads TGTGCCAGTAGTCCCCTCCGACGGACTGTCGGATTGGGTGAAAAACTGTTTTTT. The whole variable domain, remainder taken from reference TRBV19 and TRBJ1-4, is DGGITQSPKYLFRKEGQNVTLSCEQNLNHDAMYWYRQDPGQGLRLIYYSQIVNDFQKGDIAEGYSVSREKKESFPLTVTSAQKNPTAFYLCASSPLRRTVGLGEKLFFGSGTQLSVL.